Presented here are 5 T cell receptor beta chains from one specimen sequenced in a study of early T cells in non-severe SARS-CoV-2 infection. In TCRdb, the 5' RACE reads were re-called with MiXCR into one record per CDR3 protein. The sample shows around 28,000 distinct CDR3 sequences, under 6% of them seen only once. Sequenced input: whole blood. The receptors shown here come from an adult who was a healthcare worker with PCR-confirmed SARS-CoV-2 infection or an uninfected control (not recorded which).

V is TRBV7-9 and J is TRBJ2-7; 10 bases agree with TRBD1. Trimming at V came to 3 bases and at J to 2 bases, leaving 4 bases not matched to a gene. CDR3 length: 15 amino acids. Germline assignment: CDR1 SEHNR and CDR2 FQNEAQ (reference sequence). In nucleotides, the CDR3 is TGTGCCAGCAGCTTGGGGACAGGGGCGGCCTACGAGCAGTACTTC. Residues: CASSLGTGAAYEQYF. Based on the CDR3 plus reference TRBV7-9 and TRBJ2-7, the full variable domain is DTGVSQNPRHKITKRGQNVTFRCDPISEHNRLYWYRQTLGQGPEFLTYFQNEAQLEKSRLLSDRFSAERPKGSFSTLEIQRTEQGDSAMYLCASSLGTGAAYEQYFGPGTRLTVT.

Note on this clonotype: A much larger clone lies a single base off, so this may be a read error. The V gene is TRBV11-1, the J gene TRBJ2-1; D is unclear. Per germline, CDR1 SGHAT and CDR2 FQDESV (reference sequence). The germline V and J ends were trimmed by 8 bases and 8 bases, with 13 bases remaining between them. CDR3 size: 12 residues. CDR3 amino acids: CASGPPRDEQFF. CDR3 DNA: TGTGCCAGCGGTCCCCCACGCGATGAGCAGTTCTTC.

This clonotype was seen repeatedly, ten times or more. V and J are TRBV5-6 and TRBJ1-1, with D perhaps TRBD1 (6 bases). The CDR3 length is 14 residues. Trimming shortened V by 4 bases and J by 0 bases, and 10 bases separated the two germline ends. Per the germline V gene, CDR1 is SGHDT and CDR2 is YYEEEE. As DNA, the CDR3 is TGTGCCAGCAGCCCGGGACACGTGAACACTGAAGCTTTCTTT. This sequence encodes CASSPGHVNTEAFF.

This clonotype was picked up many times. The rearrangement joins TRBV11-2 to TRBJ2-1; tentatively, D is TRBD1 (5 bases). Trimming shortened V by 0 bases and J by 3 bases, and 12 bases separated the two germline ends. Germline-derived CDR1 and CDR2 are SGHAT and FQNNGV. CDR3 size: 16 residues. The DNA for the CDR3 is TGTGCCAGCAGCTTAGAGGGGCTCCCGGGCTACAATGAGCAGTTCTTC. Its protein is CASSLEGLPGYNEQFF.

This clonotype was recorded at least ten times. The junction and the germline gene differ at one end; a read error may be behind it. CDR3 DNA: TGTGCCACTAGTGAACAGGGGGGCTTCTACGAGCAGTACTTC. Translating gives CATSEQGGFYEQYF. The chain links TRBV19 to TRBJ2-7, with TRBD1 identical over 8 bases. The CDR3 consists of 14 residues. CDR1 and CDR2 (germline): LNHDA, SQIVND (reference sequence).